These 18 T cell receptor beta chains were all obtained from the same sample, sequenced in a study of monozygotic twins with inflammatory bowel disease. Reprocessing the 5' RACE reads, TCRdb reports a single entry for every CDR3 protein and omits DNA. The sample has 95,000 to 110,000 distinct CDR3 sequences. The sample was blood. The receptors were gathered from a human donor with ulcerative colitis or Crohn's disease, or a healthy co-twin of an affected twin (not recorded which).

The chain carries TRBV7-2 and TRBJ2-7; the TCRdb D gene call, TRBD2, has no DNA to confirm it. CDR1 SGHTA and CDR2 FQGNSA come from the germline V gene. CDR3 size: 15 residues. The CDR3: CASSLGGKSSYEQYF. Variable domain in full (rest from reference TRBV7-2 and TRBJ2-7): GAGVSQSPSNKVTEKGKDVELRCDPISGHTALYWYRQSLGQGLEFLIYFQGNSAPDKSGLPSDRFSAERTGGSVSTLTIQRTQQEDSAVYLCASSLGGKSSYEQYFGPGTRLTVT.

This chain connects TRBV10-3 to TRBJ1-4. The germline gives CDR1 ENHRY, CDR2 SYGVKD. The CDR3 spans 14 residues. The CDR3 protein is CAISERVPNEKLFF.

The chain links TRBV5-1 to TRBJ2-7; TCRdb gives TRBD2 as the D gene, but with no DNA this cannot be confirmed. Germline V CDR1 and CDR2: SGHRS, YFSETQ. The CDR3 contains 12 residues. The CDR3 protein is CASSGGRLEQYF.

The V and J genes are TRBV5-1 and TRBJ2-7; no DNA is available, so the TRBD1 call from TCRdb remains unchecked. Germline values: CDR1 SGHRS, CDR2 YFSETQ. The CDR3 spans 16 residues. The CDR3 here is CASSLAGTQSSYEQYF.

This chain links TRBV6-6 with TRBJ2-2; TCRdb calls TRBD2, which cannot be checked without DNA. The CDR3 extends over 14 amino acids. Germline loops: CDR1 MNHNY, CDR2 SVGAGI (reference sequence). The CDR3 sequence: CASRSRGDTGELFF.

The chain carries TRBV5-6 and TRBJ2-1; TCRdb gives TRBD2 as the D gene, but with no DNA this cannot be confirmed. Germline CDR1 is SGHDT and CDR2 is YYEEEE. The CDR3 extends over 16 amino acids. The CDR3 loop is CASSLVGQAFGDEQFF.

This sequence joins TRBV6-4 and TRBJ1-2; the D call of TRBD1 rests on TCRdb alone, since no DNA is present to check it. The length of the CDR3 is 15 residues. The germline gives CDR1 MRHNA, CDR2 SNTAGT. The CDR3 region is CASSDSGGGNYGYTF.

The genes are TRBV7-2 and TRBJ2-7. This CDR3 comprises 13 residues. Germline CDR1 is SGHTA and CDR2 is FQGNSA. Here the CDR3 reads CASSPWTSYEQYF.

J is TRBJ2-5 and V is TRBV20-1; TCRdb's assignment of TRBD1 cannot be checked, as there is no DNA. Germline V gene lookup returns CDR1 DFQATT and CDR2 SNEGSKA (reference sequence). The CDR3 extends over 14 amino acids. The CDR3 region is CSARDPGTDFTQYF.

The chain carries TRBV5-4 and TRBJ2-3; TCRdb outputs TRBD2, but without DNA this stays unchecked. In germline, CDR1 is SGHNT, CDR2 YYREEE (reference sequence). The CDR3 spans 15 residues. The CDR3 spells CASSWVAGSTDTQYF.

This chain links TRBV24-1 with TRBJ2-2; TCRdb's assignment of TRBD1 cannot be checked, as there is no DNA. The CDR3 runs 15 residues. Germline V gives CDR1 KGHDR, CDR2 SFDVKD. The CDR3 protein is CATSDFARDTGELFF.

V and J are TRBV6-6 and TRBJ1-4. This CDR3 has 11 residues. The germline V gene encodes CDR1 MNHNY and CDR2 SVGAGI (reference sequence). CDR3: CARGANEKLFF.

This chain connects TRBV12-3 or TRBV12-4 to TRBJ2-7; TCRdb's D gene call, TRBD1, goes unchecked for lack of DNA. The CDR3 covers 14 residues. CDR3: CASTGMGGIYEQYF.

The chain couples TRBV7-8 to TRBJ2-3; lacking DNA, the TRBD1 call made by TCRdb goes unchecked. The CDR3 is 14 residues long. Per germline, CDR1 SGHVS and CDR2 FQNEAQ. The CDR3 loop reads CASSLGGRADTQYF.

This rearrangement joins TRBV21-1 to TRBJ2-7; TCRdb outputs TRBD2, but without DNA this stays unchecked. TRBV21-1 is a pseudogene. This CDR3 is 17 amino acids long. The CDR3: CASSKVGRDPTSYEQYF.

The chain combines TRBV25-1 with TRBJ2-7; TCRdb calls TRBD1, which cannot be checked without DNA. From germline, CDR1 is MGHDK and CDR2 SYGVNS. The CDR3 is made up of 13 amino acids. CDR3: CASSASGGYEQYF.

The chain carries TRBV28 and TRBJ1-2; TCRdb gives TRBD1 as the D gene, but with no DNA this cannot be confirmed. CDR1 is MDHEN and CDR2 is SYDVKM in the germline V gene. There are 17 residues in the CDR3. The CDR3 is CASSFWGTVILNYGYTF.

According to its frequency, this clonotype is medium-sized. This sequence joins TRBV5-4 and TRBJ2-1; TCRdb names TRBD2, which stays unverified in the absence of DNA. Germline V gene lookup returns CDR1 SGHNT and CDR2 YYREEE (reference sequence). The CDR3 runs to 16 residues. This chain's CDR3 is CASSSLIAGGNNEQFF.